This T cell receptor beta chain was identified during a study of cytomegalovirus exposure and HLA in healthy donors. The protocol was immunoSEQ multiplex PCR, while the TCRdb copy is restricted to in-frame clones and leaves out a portion. The data show about 260,000 clones, about 90% seen once. Germline V lookup: CDR1 MNHEY, CDR2 SVGAGI. The CDR3 is 14 residues long. The donors were part of the validation cohort of more than 90 subjects. That cohort was separate from the first cohort, which comprised under 750 subjects. For this clone: What it binds is not known.

Findings and caveats of the study: A list of 150 to 200 TCR beta chains associated with cytomegalovirus was given. The tendency of first-cohort TCR clusters to co-occur in the 90 to 150 validation repertoires was the finding of a later analysis.

This rearrangement joins TRBV6-5 to TRBJ2-5, with 11 bases identical to TRBD1. The end of the DNA is better explained by TRBJ2-7, so the J call may be wrong. Specimen: PBMCs. The TCR comes from a woman younger than 45 in good health and CMV-seronegative. The CDR3, as DNA: TGTGCCAGCAGTCTTGGGACAGGGGGCTACGAGCAGTACTTC. This translates into CASSLGTGGYEQYF.